This T cell receptor (beta chain) was documented in a study of CD8 T cells in ankylosing spondylitis. TCRdb redid the calling of the 5' RACE reads with MiXCR, one entry per CDR3 protein. Counted here are around 890,000 distinct CDR3 sequences, approximately 12% occurring once; the ten biggest clones make up less than 0.65%. About this clonotype itself: Its antigen is as yet unknown.

With 1 base clipped from V and 7 bases from J, the junction kept 4 bases outside the gene matches. The CDR3 extends over 14 amino acids. Germline CDR1 is SGHAT and CDR2 is FQNNGV. The study's findings and limits: Researchers report that disease-linked clones proved CD8+ and relatively rare in peripheral blood. Ankylosing spondylitis blood appeared to carry a characteristic TCR beta motif of seven to nine highly homologous variants.

What was sequenced was blood, either unsorted or a sorted T cell fraction (not recorded which). The chain employs TRBV11-2 and TRBJ2-7; 10 positions match TRBD2. The origin of this receptor is a male donor with ankylosing spondylitis. The CDR3 DNA follows: TGTGCCAGCAGCTTAGTGCTAGCGGGAGTAGAGCAGTACTTC. This encodes CASSLVLAGVEQYF.